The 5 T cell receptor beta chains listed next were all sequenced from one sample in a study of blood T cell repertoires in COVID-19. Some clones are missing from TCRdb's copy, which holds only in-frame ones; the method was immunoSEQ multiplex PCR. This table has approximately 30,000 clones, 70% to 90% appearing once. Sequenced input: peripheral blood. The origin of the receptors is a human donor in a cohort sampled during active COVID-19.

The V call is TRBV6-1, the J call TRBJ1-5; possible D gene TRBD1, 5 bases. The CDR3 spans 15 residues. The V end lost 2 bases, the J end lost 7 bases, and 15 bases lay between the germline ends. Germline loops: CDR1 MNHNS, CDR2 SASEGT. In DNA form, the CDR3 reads TGTGCCAGCAGTGAAATGGGGCAGCGGGGACAGCCCCAGCATTTT. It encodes CASSEMGQRGQPQHF.

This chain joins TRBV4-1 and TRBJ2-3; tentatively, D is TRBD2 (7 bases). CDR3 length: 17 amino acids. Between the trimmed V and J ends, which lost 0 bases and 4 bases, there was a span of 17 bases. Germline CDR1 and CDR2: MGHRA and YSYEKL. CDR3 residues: CASSQDPRGAQADTQYF. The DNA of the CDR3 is TGCGCCAGCAGCCAAGACCCTCGGGGGGCCCAGGCAGATACGCAGTATTTT.

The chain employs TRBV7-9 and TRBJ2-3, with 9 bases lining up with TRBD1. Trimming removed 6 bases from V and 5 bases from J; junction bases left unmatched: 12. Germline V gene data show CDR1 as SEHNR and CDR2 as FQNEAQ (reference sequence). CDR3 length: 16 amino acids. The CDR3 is CASRASGTGRKDTQYF. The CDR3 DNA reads TGTGCCAGCAGAGCTTCTGGGACAGGGCGTAAAGATACGCAGTATTTT.

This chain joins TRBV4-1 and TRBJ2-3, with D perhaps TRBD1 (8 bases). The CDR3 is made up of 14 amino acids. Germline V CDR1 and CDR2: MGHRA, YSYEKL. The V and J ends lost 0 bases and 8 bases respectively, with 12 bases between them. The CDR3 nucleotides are TGCGCCAGCAGCCAAGAACAGGGGGGGGGTACGCAGTATTTT. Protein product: CASSQEQGGGTQYF.

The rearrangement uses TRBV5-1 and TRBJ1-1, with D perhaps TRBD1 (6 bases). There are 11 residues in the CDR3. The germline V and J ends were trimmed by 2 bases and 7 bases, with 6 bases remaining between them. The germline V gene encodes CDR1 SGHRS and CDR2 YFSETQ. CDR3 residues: CASSLQGEAFF. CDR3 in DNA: TGCGCCAGCAGCTTACAGGGTGAAGCTTTCTTT. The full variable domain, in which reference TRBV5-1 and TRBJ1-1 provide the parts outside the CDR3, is KAGVTQTPRYLIKTRGQQVTLSCSPISGHRSVSWYQQTPGQGLQFLFEYFSETQRNKGNFPGRFSGRQFSNSRSEMNVSTLELGDSALYLCASSLQGEAFFGQGTRLTVV.